The T cell receptor (beta chain) under discussion was sequenced for a study of T-cell reconstitution after alpha-beta-depleted transplantation in children. This sample's TCRbeta library carried unique molecular identifier barcodes. TCRdb processed the PCR reads anew with MiXCR; each CDR3 protein has one entry. The sample holds about 500,000 distinct CDR3 sequences; 30% to 35% are singletons and the top ten take around 2.3%. Per the germline V gene, CDR1 is LNHDA and CDR2 is SQIVND (reference sequence). Trimming pared 3 bases from V and 10 bases from J, leaving 13 bases between. CDR3 size: 13 residues. This clonotype was detected only a few times.

The chain links TRBV19 to TRBJ2-1; unclear D gene. This clonotype was sampled from a human donor who donated a stem cell graft to a child with aplastic anemia. Sequencing was performed on PBMCs from the stem cell graft donor, taken from the stem cell graft. In DNA form, the CDR3 reads TGTGCCAGTAGTATTGGGCCTCTAGGCGAGCAGTTCTTC. It encodes CASSIGPLGEQFF.